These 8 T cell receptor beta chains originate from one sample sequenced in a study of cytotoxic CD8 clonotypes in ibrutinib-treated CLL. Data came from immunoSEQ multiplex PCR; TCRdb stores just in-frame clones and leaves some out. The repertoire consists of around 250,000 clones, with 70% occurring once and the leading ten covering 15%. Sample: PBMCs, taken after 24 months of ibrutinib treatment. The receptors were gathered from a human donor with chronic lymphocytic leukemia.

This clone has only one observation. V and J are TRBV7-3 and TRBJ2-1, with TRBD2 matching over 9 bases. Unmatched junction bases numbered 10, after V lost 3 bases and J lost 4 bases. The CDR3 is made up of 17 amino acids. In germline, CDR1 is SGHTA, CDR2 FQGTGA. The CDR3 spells CASSFAKASGTYNEQFF. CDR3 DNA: TGTGCCAGCAGCTTCGCTAAGGCTAGCGGGACATACAATGAGCAGTTCTTC.

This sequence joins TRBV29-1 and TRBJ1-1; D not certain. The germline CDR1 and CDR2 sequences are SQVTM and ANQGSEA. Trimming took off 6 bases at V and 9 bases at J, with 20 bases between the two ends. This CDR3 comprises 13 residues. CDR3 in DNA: TGCAGCGTACTGTCGGGCCTCGTCAGTAAAGCTTTCTTT. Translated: CSVLSGLVSKAFF.

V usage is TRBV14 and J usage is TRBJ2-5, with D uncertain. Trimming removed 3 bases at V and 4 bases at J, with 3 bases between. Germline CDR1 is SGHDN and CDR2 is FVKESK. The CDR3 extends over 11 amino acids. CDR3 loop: CASSHGETQYF. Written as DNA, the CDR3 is TGTGCCAGCAGCCATGGAGAGACCCAGTACTTC.

The CDR3: CASSQTGTRLADTQYF. CDR3 in DNA: TGCGCCAGCAGCCAAACTGGGACTAGATTAGCGGATACGCAGTATTTT. The chain has TRBV4-3 and TRBJ2-3, with TRBD2 matching 8 bases. V shed 2 bases and J 6 bases; nucleotides not matched to a gene: 10. The CDR3 sequence is 16 residues long. The germline CDR1 and CDR2 sequences are LGHNA and YSLEER.

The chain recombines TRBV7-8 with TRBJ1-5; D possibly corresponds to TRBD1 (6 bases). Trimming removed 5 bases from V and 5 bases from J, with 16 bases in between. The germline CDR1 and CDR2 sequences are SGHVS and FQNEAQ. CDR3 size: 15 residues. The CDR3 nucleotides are TGTGCCAGCAGCCCCTCGGGGGACACATATCAGCCCCAGCATTTT. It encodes CASSPSGDTYQPQHF.

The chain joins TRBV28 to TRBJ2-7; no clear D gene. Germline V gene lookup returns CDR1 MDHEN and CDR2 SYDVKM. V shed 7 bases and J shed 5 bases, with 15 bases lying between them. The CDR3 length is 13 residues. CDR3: CASILPSLNEQYF. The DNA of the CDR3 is TGTGCCAGCATCCTCCCCTCCCTCAACGAGCAGTACTTC. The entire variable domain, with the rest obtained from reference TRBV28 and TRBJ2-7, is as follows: DVKVTQSSRYLVKRTGEKVFLECVQDMDHENMFWYRQDPGLGLRLIYFSYDVKMKEKGDIPEGYSVSREKKERFSLILESASTNQTSMYLCASILPSLNEQYFGPGTRLTVT.

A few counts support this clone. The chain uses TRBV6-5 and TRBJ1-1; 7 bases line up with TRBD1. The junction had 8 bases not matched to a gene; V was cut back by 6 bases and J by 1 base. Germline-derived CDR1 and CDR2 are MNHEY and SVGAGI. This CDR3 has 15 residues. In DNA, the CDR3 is TGTGCCAGCAGCCTTGACAGGGCCTCGAACACTGAAGCTTTCTTT. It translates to CASSLDRASNTEAFF.

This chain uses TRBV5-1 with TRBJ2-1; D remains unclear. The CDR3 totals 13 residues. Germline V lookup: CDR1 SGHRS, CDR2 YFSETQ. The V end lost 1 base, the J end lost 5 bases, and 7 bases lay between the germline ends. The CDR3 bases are TGCGCCAGCAGCTTGTCACTGAACAATGAGCAGTTCTTC. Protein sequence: CASSLSLNNEQFF.